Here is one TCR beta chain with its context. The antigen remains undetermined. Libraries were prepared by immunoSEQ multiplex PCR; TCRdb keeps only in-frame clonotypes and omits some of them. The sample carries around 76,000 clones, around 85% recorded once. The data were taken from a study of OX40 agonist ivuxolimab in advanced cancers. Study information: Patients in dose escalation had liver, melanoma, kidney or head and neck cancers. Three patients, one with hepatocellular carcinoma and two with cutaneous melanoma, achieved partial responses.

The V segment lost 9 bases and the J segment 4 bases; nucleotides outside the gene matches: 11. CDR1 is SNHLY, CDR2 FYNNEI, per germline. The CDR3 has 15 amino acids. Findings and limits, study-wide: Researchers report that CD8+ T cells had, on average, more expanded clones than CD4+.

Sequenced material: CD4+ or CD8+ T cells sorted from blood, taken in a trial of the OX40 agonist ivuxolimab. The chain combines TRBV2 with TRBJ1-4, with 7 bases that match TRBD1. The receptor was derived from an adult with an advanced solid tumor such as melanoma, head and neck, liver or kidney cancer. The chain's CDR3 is CASKNERQGNEKLFF. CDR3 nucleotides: TGTGCCAGTAAGAATGAAAGACAGGGTAATGAAAAACTGTTTTTT.